This T cell receptor beta chain was recorded in a study of blood T cell repertoires in COVID-19. The wider study: Acute and convalescent COVID-19 samples came from the United States, Italy and Spain. The cDNA or gDNA used as material had been derived from T cells, B-cell-depleted T cells, or PBMCs.

Sequenced by immunoSEQ multiplex PCR; TCRdb stores in-frame clones only, minus some. The sample has some 53,000 clones; approximately 89% are singletons. After removal of 4 bases from V and 3 bases from J, the junction contained 3 bases not matched to a gene. The germline gives CDR1 MNHEY, CDR2 SMNVEV (reference sequence). This CDR3 has 14 residues. Sequencing was carried out using peripheral blood. This sequence originates from a man aged 60 to 75 with active COVID-19. This rearrangement joins TRBV27 to TRBJ2-4; 7 positions agree with TRBD1. The CDR3 sequence: CASSYRGRKNIQYF. For the CDR3, the DNA is TGTGCCAGCAGTTACAGGGGACGCAAAAACATTCAGTACTTC.